This entry describes one T cell receptor (beta chain). Its antigen is as yet unknown. The entry originates in a study of identical twins. This CDR3 is built from 15 residues. Germline V gives CDR1 DFQATT, CDR2 SNEGSKA (reference sequence). J gave up 2 bases and V 3 bases, and 5 bases lay outside the gene matches. Template switching supplied a universal primer site; unique molecular identifiers were carried on the cDNA. TCRdb re-analysed the 5' RACE reads in MiXCR, keeping a single row per CDR3 protein. The sample lists 310,000 or so distinct CDR3 sequences, roughly 8.6% occurring once. Findings of the study overall: Out-of-frame alpha sequences common to twins exhibited an excess of low generation probability. There were fewer insertions in abundant cord blood beta clonotypes, but memory repertoires showed no such pattern.

A further study also used this sample, focusing on yellow fever vaccine responses in identical twins.

The chain has TRBV20-1 and TRBJ2-1; 9 bases align to TRBD2. The clonotype comes from a woman in her late teens or twenties in good health. Source material: CD8+ T cells sorted from blood. CDR3 sequence: CSASGGRAAYNEQFF. Here the CDR3 DNA reads TGCAGTGCTAGCGGCGGGAGGGCCGCCTACAATGAGCAGTTCTTC.